This is a list of T cell receptor beta chains from one sample in a study of blood T cell repertoires in COVID-19. Measured with immunoSEQ multiplex PCR; TCRdb has only the in-frame clones, and not every one. The sample consists of roughly 140,000 clones, about 85% of them appearing once. Sequenced material: peripheral blood. The receptor set was obtained from a middle-aged woman with active or convalescent COVID-19. The CDR3 runs from the conserved cysteine through the conserved F or W. D genes are given only for firm matches. Size is omitted from some rows. Given values are once, few, many or a class for expanded clones.

d_gene | j_gene | v_gene | abundance | CDR3nt | CDR3aa
TRBD1 | TRBJ1-5 | TRBV2 | NA | TGTGCCAGCAGGGTTGGGGGACAGGGGAATGGTCAGCCCCAGCATTTT | CASRVGGQGNGQPQHF
NA | TRBJ2-5 | TRBV7-2 | NA | TGTGCCAGCAGCTACCAAGTCGGCCAAGAGACCCAGTACTTC | CASSYQVGQETQYF
TRBD1 | TRBJ2-1 | TRBV7-9 | once | TGTGCCAGCAGCTCTTGGGACAGGGAACGGGGTGAGCAGTTCTTC | CASSSWDRERGEQFF
TRBD2 | TRBJ2-1 | TRBV5-1 | NA | TGCGCCAGCAGCGGGTGGACTAGCGGGGGGAGCAATGAGCAGTTCTTC | CASSGWTSGGSNEQFF
NA | TRBJ2-2 | TRBV10-2 | NA | TGCGCCAGCAGTGAGACAGCCGGCGGGGAGCTGTTTTTT | CASSETAGGELFF
TRBD1 | TRBJ1-2 | TRBV6-7 | NA | TGTGCCAGCAGCTCTGGACAGGGCGGGGTTTATGGCTACACCTTC | CASSSGQGGVYGYTF
TRBD1 | TRBJ1-5 | TRBV29-1 | NA | TGCAGCGCCCGACGGGACAGGGGGGAGCCCCAGCATTTT | CSARRDRGEPQHF
NA | TRBJ1-1 | TRBV28 | NA | TGTGCCAGCAGTTCCCCGGGCGGTCGGGGTGAAGCTTTCTTT | CASSSPGGRGEAFF
TRBD1 | TRBJ1-2 | TRBV27 | few | TGTGCCAGCAGCCTCGGACAGGGGTTTCGGTATGGCTACACCTTC | CASSLGQGFRYGYTF
NA | TRBJ1-5 | TRBV28 | NA | TGTGCCAGCAGTTTTATGAAAGGGGTCAATCAGCCCCAGCATTTT | CASSFMKGVNQPQHF
NA | TRBJ2-5 | TRBV5-1 | NA | TGCGCCAGCAGCTCCGGCACAGGATCAGAGACCCAGTACTTC | CASSSGTGSETQYF
NA | TRBJ1-1 | TRBV5-8 | NA | TGTGCCAGCAGCTTGGTGCGGTCGGGGAACACTGAAGCTTTCTTT | CASSLVRSGNTEAFF
NA | TRBJ1-5 | TRBV19 | NA | TGTGCCAGTAGGCAACAGCCCTCCCAGCCCCAGCATTTT | CASRQQPSQPQHF
NA | TRBJ2-2 | TRBV18 | once | TGTGCCAGCTCACTTAGCGCGAATAGAAACACCGGGGAGCTGTTTTTT | CASSLSANRNTGELFF
NA | TRBJ2-4 | TRBV4-3 | NA | TGCGCCAGCAGCCCCTCCGGGGGACTGGGAGCCAAAAACATTCAGTACTTC | CASSPSGGLGAKNIQYF
NA | TRBJ1-2 | TRBV6-5 | NA | TGTGCCAGCAGTTTAACTGGGGGCGGTTATGGCTACACCTTC | CASSLTGGGYGYTF
TRBD1 | TRBJ1-2 | TRBV3-1/TRBV3-2 | NA | TGTGCCAGCAGCCAGCTGACAGGGTACTATGGCTACACCTTC | CASSQLTGYYGYTF
NA | TRBJ1-5 | TRBV15 | NA | TGTGCCACCAGCAGAGATCCCACAGGATCCAGCAATCAGCCCCAGCATTTT | CATSRDPTGSSNQPQHF
TRBD1 | TRBJ1-4 | TRBV27 | few | TGTGCCAGCAGGGGACAGGGGAGGGAAAAACTGTTTTTT | CASRGQGREKLFF
TRBD2 | TRBJ2-1 | TRBV9 | NA | TGTGCCAGCAGCCACGGGGGACTAGCGGTGGAAGAGCAGTTCTTC | CASSHGGLAVEEQFF
TRBD1 | TRBJ1-1 | TRBV7-2 | NA | TGTGCCAGCAGCTTAGTGGGGACAGGGAGAACTGAAGCTTTCTTT | CASSLVGTGRTEAFF
NA | TRBJ1-2 | TRBV5-5 | once | TGTGCCAGCAGCTTGGATGGCAGGGGCCGTTCCGGGCATGGCTACACCTTC | CASSLDGRGRSGHGYTF
NA | TRBJ2-1 | TRBV27 | once | TGTGCCAGCAGTTTCCCCGGGGGTTTGTCCTACAATGAGCAGTTCTTC | CASSFPGGLSYNEQFF
NA | TRBJ1-1 | TRBV2 | NA | TGTGCCAGCCTAACAGGGCGTTCGAACACTGAAGCTTTCTTT | CASLTGRSNTEAFF
NA | TRBJ1-3 | TRBV18 | few | TGTGCCAGCTCACAAGTAGAAGGAAACACCATATATTTT | CASSQVEGNTIYF
NA | TRBJ1-3 | TRBV7-2 | NA | TGTGCCAGCAGCTTAGCGCACAGTTGGACTGGAAACACCATATATTTT | CASSLAHSWTGNTIYF
NA | TRBJ1-1 | TRBV20-1 | NA | TGCAGTGCTAGTAGTCCAGGGGACACTGAAGCTTTCTTT | CSASSPGDTEAFF
NA | TRBJ1-5 | TRBV18 | NA | TGTGCCAGCTCACCAGCAGGGATGGATCAGCCCCAGCATTTT | CASSPAGMDQPQHF
NA | TRBJ2-1 | TRBV5-1 | NA | TGCGCCAGCACCGCGGGGAGGGAGCAGTTCTTC | CASTAGREQFF
NA | TRBJ1-4 | TRBV5-1 | NA | TGCGCCAGCAGCCTCTTTGGACAGTCGGAAAAACTGTTTTTT | CASSLFGQSEKLFF
TRBD2 | TRBJ2-1 | TRBV3-1/TRBV3-2 | NA | TGTGCCAGCAGCGACACGGGACTAGCGGGGGCTACGATTTTTGACAATGAGCAGTTCTTC | CASSDTGLAGATIFDNEQFF
TRBD1 | TRBJ1-3 | TRBV6-5 | few | TGTGCCAGCAGCACACAGGGGGCGGTTGGAAACACCATATATTTT | CASSTQGAVGNTIYF
NA | TRBJ1-4 | TRBV5-1 | NA | TGCGCCAGCAGCTTTGAAGGGGAGGTGTGGGAAAAACTGTTTTTT | CASSFEGEVWEKLFF
TRBD1 | TRBJ2-7 | TRBV7-2 | NA | TGTGCCAGCAGCTCCATATTGGGGGGACAGGGGGCCTACGAGCAGTACTTC | CASSSILGGQGAYEQYF
TRBD1 | TRBJ1-1 | TRBV19 | NA | TGTGCCAGTAGAGGGGGCGGGAACACTGAAGCTTTCTTT | CASRGGGNTEAFF
NA | TRBJ2-7 | TRBV5-4 | once | TGTGCCAGCGGAGGGGGAGGACTAGCCTACGAGCAGTACTTC | CASGGGGLAYEQYF
TRBD1 | TRBJ2-5 | TRBV2 | NA | TGTGCCAGCCCTACGCGGGACAGGGGGCCAGAGACCCAGTACTTC | CASPTRDRGPETQYF
NA | TRBJ2-7 | TRBV15 | NA | TGTGCCACCAGCCTCCCCCTCGGGGGGCTCTACGAGCAGTACTTC | CATSLPLGGLYEQYF
TRBD1 | TRBJ1-2 | TRBV30 | NA | TGTGCCTGGAGCATAGGACAGGGGGACGGCTACACCTTC | CAWSIGQGDGYTF
NA | TRBJ1-2 | TRBV7-9 | NA | TGTGCCAGCTCTGGGGGGTCTAACTATGGCTACACCTTC | CASSGGSNYGYTF
NA | TRBJ1-5 | TRBV10-3 | NA | TGTGCCATCACCCGAAGCGCTAATCAGCCCCAGCATTTT | CAITRSANQPQHF
NA | TRBJ2-3 | TRBV7-2 | NA | TGTGCCAGCAGCTTAAAGGCGGGCTCCTTGGGAGATACGCAGTATTTT | CASSLKAGSLGDTQYF
TRBD1 | TRBJ1-5 | TRBV10-3 | NA | TGTGCCATCAGAGGGGACAGGGATTACGATCAGCCCCAGCATTTT | CAIRGDRDYDQPQHF
NA | TRBJ1-2 | TRBV7-2 | NA | TGTGCCAGCAGCTCAGGACAATCCCTATATGGCTACACCTTC | CASSSGQSLYGYTF
TRBD1 | TRBJ1-2 | TRBV4-2 | few | TGTGCCAGCTCTAGGGACAGGGGGCGTGGCTACACCTTC | CASSRDRGRGYTF
NA | TRBJ1-1 | TRBV5-1 | NA | TGCGCCAGCAGCTTGGTGGGCGATCCCGTGTCGGCTGAAGCTTTCTTT | CASSLVGDPVSAEAFF
TRBD2 | TRBJ2-7 | TRBV4-3 | NA | TGCGCCAGCAGCCCCGCGGCTAGCGGGAACGAGCAGTACTTC | CASSPAASGNEQYF
NA | TRBJ2-6 | TRBV9 | NA | TGTGCCAGCAGCGTAGGAAGGAGCTCTGGGGCCAACGTCCTGACTTTC | CASSVGRSSGANVLTF
NA | TRBJ1-1 | TRBV28 | few | TGTGCCAGCAGTTATTACTACACTGAAGCTTTCTTT | CASSYYYTEAFF
NA | TRBJ1-3 | TRBV5-1 | NA | TGCGCCAGCAGCTTGGATCCAGGCAGAAACACCATATATTTT | CASSLDPGRNTIYF
TRBD1 | TRBJ1-6 | TRBV10-3 | NA | TGTGCCATCAGTGAGTCGGGGACAGGACATTCACCCCTCCACTTT | CAISESGTGHSPLHF
NA | TRBJ1-1 | TRBV21-1 | NA | TGTGCCAGCAATGGGACAGGGGGATTGAACACTGAAGCTTTCTTT | CASNGTGGLNTEAFF
TRBD1 | TRBJ1-1 | TRBV7-2 | NA | TGTGCCAGCAGCTTATCAGGACAGGGCTTGAGTGAAGCTTTCTTT | CASSLSGQGLSEAFF
TRBD1 | TRBJ1-1 | TRBV5-1 | NA | TGCGCCAGCAGCCCCAGGGGGGTGAACACTGAAGCTTTCTTT | CASSPRGVNTEAFF